This entry lists 25 T cell receptor beta chains sequenced from one sample in a study of blood T cell repertoires in COVID-19. Generated by immunoSEQ multiplex PCR, the TCRdb table keeps only in-frame clones and is missing some. The profile covers some 190,000 clones, with nearly 90% appearing a single time and about 6.8% taken by the ten largest. The sample consisted of peripheral blood. The receptors here all came from a woman aged 40 to 55 who had recovered from COVID-19.

The chain recombines TRBV19 with TRBJ1-2; D possibly corresponds to TRBD1 (6 bases). The CDR3 length is 14 residues. V was cut by 5 bases and J by 3 bases, with 13 bases left in between. Per the germline V gene, CDR1 is LNHDA and CDR2 is SQIVND (reference sequence). The CDR3 is CASSPRTVDYGYTF. The CDR3 nucleotides read TGTGCCAGTAGTCCCAGGACAGTCGACTATGGCTACACCTTC.

This sequence joins TRBV28 and TRBJ2-7, with D tentatively TRBD2 (6 bases). V was trimmed by 3 bases and J by 9 bases, leaving 12 bases between them. The germline V gene has CDR1 MDHEN and CDR2 SYDVKM. CDR3 length equals 12 residues. CDR3 bases: TGTGCCAGCAGTTTTTATAGGGAGGTGCAGTACTTC. Translation gives CASSFYREVQYF.

The V and J genes are TRBV30 and TRBJ2-7; no clear D gene. Trimming stripped 2 bases from V and 5 bases from J, with 10 bases between. This CDR3 comprises 12 residues. Germline V gene sequence: CDR1 GTSNPN, CDR2 SVGIG (reference sequence). DNA for the CDR3: TGTGCCTGGAGTCCCCTCTTCCACGAGCAGTACTTC. This sequence encodes CAWSPLFHEQYF.

The gene calls are TRBV6-5 and TRBJ1-2; D is unclear. V was cut by 5 bases and J by 2 bases, with 15 bases left in between. Per germline, CDR1 MNHEY and CDR2 SVGAGI. This CDR3 is built from 15 residues. CDR3 DNA sequence: TGTGCCAGCAGTAGACACGCGCCGTGGAACTATGGCTACACCTTC. This sequence encodes CASSRHAPWNYGYTF.

The V gene is TRBV7-8, the J gene TRBJ1-3; D is uncertain. This CDR3 comprises 13 residues. CDR1 is SGHVS, CDR2 FQNEAQ, per germline. The V and J ends lost 1 base and 4 bases respectively, with 5 bases between them. The CDR3 region is CASSLVQGNTIYF. The CDR3, as DNA: TGTGCCAGCAGCTTAGTACAGGGAAACACCATATATTTT.

V is TRBV6-2 or TRBV6-3 and J is TRBJ2-4, with 9 bases that match TRBD2. In germline, CDR1 is MNHEY, CDR2 SVGEGT. Unmatched junction bases numbered 12, after V lost 5 bases and J lost 1 base. The CDR3 spans 18 residues. CDR3 sequence: CASSGISSGILAKNIQYF. For the CDR3, the DNA is TGTGCCAGCAGTGGGATCTCTAGCGGGATACTGGCCAAAAACATTCAGTACTTC.

This clone is medium-sized within its sample. The V and J genes are TRBV28 and TRBJ1-1; TRBD1 might be the D (6 bases). This CDR3 spans 13 amino acids. Trimming stripped 3 bases from V and 3 bases from J, with 8 bases between. Germline assignment: CDR1 MDHEN and CDR2 SYDVKM. The DNA of the CDR3 is TGTGCCAGCAGTTTTGGGACACACACTGAAGCTTTCTTT. Protein: CASSFGTHTEAFF.

The chain is built from TRBV7-2 and TRBJ1-5, with D uncertain. The CDR3 is 15 amino acids. CDR1 is SGHTA and CDR2 is FQGNSA in the germline V gene. V lost 5 bases, J lost 2 bases, and 13 bases lay in between. Here the CDR3 reads CASSRGRERNQPQHF. The CDR3 nucleotides are TGTGCCAGCAGCCGCGGCCGGGAGCGCAATCAGCCCCAGCATTTT.

The V and J genes are TRBV2 and TRBJ2-3; unclear D gene. V was cut by 4 bases and J by 0 bases, with 8 bases left in between. Germline CDR1 SNHLY, CDR2 FYNNEI. The CDR3 contains 14 residues. The CDR3 DNA sequence: TGTGCCAGCAGTGTAGAGGCTAGCACAGATACGCAGTATTTT. It translates to CASSVEASTDTQYF.

The chain employs TRBV7-2 and TRBJ1-2; D gene uncertain. Germline CDR1 is SGHTA and CDR2 is FQGNSA. This CDR3 comprises 14 residues. V was clipped by 6 bases and J by 2 bases, with 13 bases between them. This CDR3 reads CASSLIGRNYGYTF. In DNA form, the CDR3 reads TGTGCCAGCAGTTTGATTGGTCGGAACTATGGCTACACCTTC.

The rearrangement uses TRBV28 and TRBJ1-5; D is possibly TRBD1 (6 bases). Trimming took 5 bases from V and 5 from J, leaving 13 bases between them. The CDR3 consists of 14 residues. The germline gives CDR1 MDHEN, CDR2 SYDVKM. The CDR3 sequence is CASSPRPGDQPQHF. In DNA, the CDR3 is TGTGCCAGCAGTCCACGGCCAGGGGATCAGCCCCAGCATTTT.

The chain links TRBV18 to TRBJ2-1; 11 bases match TRBD2. V lost 2 bases and J lost 2; bases outside the gene matches: 5. CDR3 size: 17 residues. The germline V gene has CDR1 KGHSH and CDR2 LQKENI. CDR3 nucleotide sequence: TGTGCCAGCTCACCAGTCCTAGCGGGAGGACCCTACAATGAGCAGTTCTTC. This sequence encodes CASSPVLAGGPYNEQFF.

This rearrangement joins TRBV30 to TRBJ1-5, with TRBD1 matching 7 bases. The J segment lost 2 bases and the V segment lost 5 bases, leaving 3 bases of the junction unmatched. CDR3 size: 13 residues. The V gene's germline CDR1 is GTSNPN and CDR2 SVGIG (reference sequence). The DNA of the CDR3 is TGTGCCTGGGGCGGACAGGGCAATCAGCCCCAGCATTTT. The encoded protein is CAWGGQGNQPQHF. The variable domain in full, completed from reference TRBV30 and TRBJ1-5, reads SQTIHQWPATLVQPVGSPLSLECTVEGTSNPNLYWYRQAAGRGLQLLFYSVGIGQISSEVPQNLSASRPQDRQFILSSKKLLLSDSGFYLCAWGGQGNQPQHFGDGTRLSIL.

The chain has TRBV4-2 and TRBJ2-1, with 10 bases that match TRBD2. CDR1 and CDR2 from the germline V gene are LGHNA and YNFKEQ. After removal of 0 bases from V and 4 bases from J, the junction contained 3 bases not matched to a gene. There are 16 residues in the CDR3. In DNA form, the CDR3 reads TGTGCCAGCAGCCAAGACCTAGCGGGAGAGTACAATGAGCAGTTCTTC. Its protein product is CASSQDLAGEYNEQFF.

V and J are TRBV15 and TRBJ2-7; 8 nucleotides match TRBD1. The germline gives CDR1 LNHNV, CDR2 YYDKDF (reference sequence). There are 14 residues in the CDR3. The V segment lost 6 bases and the J segment 1 base; nucleotides outside the gene matches: 5. Written as DNA, the CDR3 is TGTGCCACCAGTAGGACAGGGAGATCCTACGAGCAGTACTTC. It yields the protein CATSRTGRSYEQYF.

This chain uses TRBV6-5 with TRBJ2-4, with TRBD1 matching 7 bases. Unmatched junction bases numbered 13, after V lost 6 bases and J lost 8 bases. CDR1 is MNHEY, CDR2 SVGAGI, per germline. CDR3 length equals 15 residues. DNA for the CDR3: TGTGCCAGCAGCGCTTCCGGGACAGAGCTCTACATTCAGTACTTC. This translates into CASSASGTELYIQYF.

This chain connects TRBV19 to TRBJ2-7, with D possibly matching TRBD2 (5 bases). Germline CDR1 is LNHDA and CDR2 is SQIVND (reference sequence). This CDR3 has 14 residues. The V end lost 1 base, the J end lost 3 bases, and 10 bases lay between the germline ends. Written as DNA, the CDR3 is TGTGCCAGTAGTATAGCGCCTCGGGGCTACGAGCAGTACTTC. Translated: CASSIAPRGYEQYF.

The chain uses TRBV11-3 and TRBJ2-6; 8 positions match TRBD1. Trimming removed 1 base from V and 2 bases from J; junction bases left unmatched: 4. The CDR3 length is 17 residues. Germline CDR1 and CDR2: SGHNT and YENEEA. The CDR3 DNA sequence: TGTGCCAGCAGCTTAGGGTGGACAGGGACTGGGGCCAACGTCCTGACTTTC. It is translated as CASSLGWTGTGANVLTF.

V is TRBV12-3 or TRBV12-4 and J is TRBJ2-5; D not certain. The ends were cut back, 6 bases at V and 5 bases at J, with 10 bases in the middle. This CDR3 contains 12 residues. The CDR3 DNA follows: TGTGCCAGCAGCCCTAACGGGGAGACCCAGTACTTC. Protein sequence: CASSPNGETQYF.

This rearrangement joins TRBV19 to TRBJ2-3; D is perhaps TRBD1 (7 bases). CDR3 length: 16 amino acids. The germline V gene encodes CDR1 LNHDA and CDR2 SQIVND (reference sequence). Between the trimmed V and J ends, which lost 7 bases and 2 bases, there was a span of 19 bases. The CDR3 DNA sequence: TGTGCCAGTAATCCGGAGGGGACAGCCTTCACAGATACGCAGTATTTT. Translating it yields CASNPEGTAFTDTQYF.

The table lists this clone with a count of one. The chain links TRBV3-1 (or the pseudogene TRBV3-2) to TRBJ1-6, with unresolved D. The CDR3 extends over 16 amino acids. Per the germline V gene, CDR1 is LGHDT and CDR2 is YNNKEL (reference sequence). The V and J ends lost 0 bases and 3 bases respectively, with 9 bases between them. As DNA, the CDR3 is TGTGCCAGCAGCCAAGAGGAGGTTTTCTATAATTCACCCCTCCACTTT. Translation: CASSQEEVFYNSPLHF.

The table lists this clone with a count of one. The chain links TRBV6-1 to TRBJ1-6; D gene ambiguous. This CDR3 contains 16 residues. Trimming removed 4 bases from V and 14 bases from J, with 24 bases in between. CDR1 and CDR2 from the germline V gene are MNHNS and SASEGT. CDR3 sequence reads: CASSVLLGEGRVALHF. The DNA of the CDR3 is TGTGCCAGCAGTGTCCTTCTGGGTGAAGGCCGGGTGGCCCTCCACTTT.

The J gene is TRBJ1-1, the V gene TRBV6-2 or TRBV6-3; 8 bases are a match to TRBD1. The CDR3 extends over 14 amino acids. Germline CDR1 reads MNHEY; CDR2 reads SVGEGT. The V segment lost 5 bases and the J segment 6 bases; nucleotides outside the gene matches: 8. The CDR3 DNA reads as TGTGCCAGCAGTCGATCAGGGGGCTGGGCTGAAGCTTTCTTT. It is translated as CASSRSGGWAEAFF.

The V and J genes are TRBV19 and TRBJ2-6; 8 nucleotides align to TRBD2. Germline CDR1 LNHDA, CDR2 SQIVND (reference sequence). The trim removed 5 bases at V and 1 base at J, leaving 10 bases unmatched. The CDR3 is 18 residues long. CDR3 residues: CASSSRSSGTSGANVLTF. As DNA, the CDR3 is TGTGCCAGTAGTTCTCGGAGTAGCGGGACGTCTGGGGCCAACGTCCTGACTTTC. The full variable domain, in which reference TRBV19 and TRBJ2-6 provide the parts outside the CDR3, is DGGITQSPKYLFRKEGQNVTLSCEQNLNHDAMYWYRQDPGQGLRLIYYSQIVNDFQKGDIAEGYSVSREKKESFPLTVTSAQKNPTAFYLCASSSRSSGTSGANVLTFGAGSRLTVL.

The chain recombines TRBV5-1 with TRBJ1-2, with 8 nucleotides matching TRBD1. V shed 5 bases and J 2 bases; nucleotides not matched to a gene: 5. The CDR3 has 14 amino acids. Germline lookup yields CDR1 SGHRS and CDR2 YFSETQ. The CDR3 DNA sequence: TGCGCCAGCAGTCCCCAGGGGGCGAACTATGGCTACACCTTC. It encodes CASSPQGANYGYTF.